This T cell receptor (beta chain) was retrieved from a study of cytomegalovirus exposure and HLA in healthy donors. Study-level findings and limits: TCR clusters originating in the first cohort tended to co-occur in the 100 to 150 validation repertoires, according to a later analysis. The study flagged 150 to 200 TCR beta chains as cytomegalovirus-associated. Per published reports, the classifier diagnosed cytomegalovirus status with high specificity and sensitivity.

TCRdb keeps only in-frame clones here, not all; method: immunoSEQ multiplex PCR. Among about 170,000 clones listed, around nine tenths were seen once. The ends lost 4 bases at V and 7 bases at J; junction bases unmatched: 7. Germline loops: CDR1 SQVTM, CDR2 ANQGSEA. The CDR3 runs 14 residues. As to this clone: Its antigen is unknown.

The receptor comes from a man aged 18-30 years in good health and CMV-seropositive. V usage is TRBV29-1 and J usage is TRBJ2-1; 10 bases are a match to TRBD2. Input material: PBMCs. The CDR3 DNA reads TGCAGCGTTGGGTCTAGCGGGAGTACGAATGAGCAGTTCTTC. Protein: CSVGSSGSTNEQFF.